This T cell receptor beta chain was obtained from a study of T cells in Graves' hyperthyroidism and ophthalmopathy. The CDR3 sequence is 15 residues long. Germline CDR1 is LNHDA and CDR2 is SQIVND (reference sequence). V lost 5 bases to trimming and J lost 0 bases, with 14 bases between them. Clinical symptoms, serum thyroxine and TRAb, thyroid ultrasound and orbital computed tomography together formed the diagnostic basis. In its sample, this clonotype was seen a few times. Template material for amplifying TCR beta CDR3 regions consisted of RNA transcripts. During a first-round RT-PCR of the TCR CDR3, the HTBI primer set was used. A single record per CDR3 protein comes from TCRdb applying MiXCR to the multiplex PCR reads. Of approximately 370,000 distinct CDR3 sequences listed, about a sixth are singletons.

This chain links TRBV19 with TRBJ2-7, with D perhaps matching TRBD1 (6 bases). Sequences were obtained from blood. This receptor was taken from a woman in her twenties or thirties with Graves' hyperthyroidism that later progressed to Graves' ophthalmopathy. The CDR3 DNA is TGTGCCAGTAGTGCGTTGGGGGCCAGCTCCTACGAGCAGTACTTC. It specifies CASSALGASSYEQYF.